The clone carrying this TCR beta chain was observed at least ten times. On each TCR cDNA molecule, a unique molecular identifier was present. In TCRdb, the 5' RACE reads were re-called with MiXCR into one record per CDR3 protein. The data hold about 5,500 distinct CDR3 sequences, with around 13% observed a single time. The entry originates in a study of spatial heterogeneity in lung cancer. As for the study in general: A consistent excess of beta-chain over alpha-chain sequences was detected. Across the raw uncorrected reads, a unique TCR and UMI combination was observed, on average, more than ten times.

Time point here: sample taken at primary tumor resection. Sequencing covered unsorted whole RNA taken from tumor, nontumor lung or frozen PBMC. The donor group consisted of around 70 patients who had untreated, early-stage non-small cell lung cancer. The CDR3 is 16 amino acids. Germline loops: CDR1 MNHEY, CDR2 SMNVEV (reference sequence). J gave up 2 bases and V 6 bases, and 7 bases lay outside the gene matches. The chain joins TRBV27 to TRBJ1-5; 10 bases line up with TRBD1. The sequence derives from a male donor with early-stage non-small cell lung cancer. The material was normal lung tissue next to the tumor, obtained at surgery. The CDR3 DNA reads as TGTGCCAGCAGCAAAACCGGGACAGGGGGCAATCAGCCCCAGCATTTT. It encodes CASSKTGTGGNQPQHF.